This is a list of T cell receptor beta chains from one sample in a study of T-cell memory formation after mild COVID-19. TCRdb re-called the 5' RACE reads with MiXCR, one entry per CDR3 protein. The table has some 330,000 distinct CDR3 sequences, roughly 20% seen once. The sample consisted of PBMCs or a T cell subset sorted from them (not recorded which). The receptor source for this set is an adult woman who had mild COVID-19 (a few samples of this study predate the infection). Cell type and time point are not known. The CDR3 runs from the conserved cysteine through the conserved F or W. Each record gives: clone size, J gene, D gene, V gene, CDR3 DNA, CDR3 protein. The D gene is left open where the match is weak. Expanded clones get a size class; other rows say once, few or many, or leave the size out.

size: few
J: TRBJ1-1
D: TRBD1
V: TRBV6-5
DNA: TGTGCCAGCGGCGACAGGGAACCGAACACTGAAGCTTTCTTT
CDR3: CASGDREPNTEAFF

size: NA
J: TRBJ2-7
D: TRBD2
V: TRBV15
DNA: TGTGCCACCAGCAGGACTAGCGGGAGCGTCTACGAGCAGTACTTC
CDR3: CATSRTSGSVYEQYF

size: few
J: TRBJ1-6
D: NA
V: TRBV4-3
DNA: TGCGCCAGCAGCCAAGTGGGGGGGCCGAATTCACCCCTCCACTTT
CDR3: CASSQVGGPNSPLHF

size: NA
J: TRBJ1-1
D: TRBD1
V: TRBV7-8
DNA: TGTGCCAGCAGCTCAATCCGACAGGGAGTGAGGGCGAACACTGAAGCTTTCTTT
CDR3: CASSSIRQGVRANTEAFF

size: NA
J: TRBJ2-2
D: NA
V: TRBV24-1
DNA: TGTGCCACCAGTGATTTTAGGGTGAACACCGGGGAGCTGTTTTTT
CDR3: CATSDFRVNTGELFF

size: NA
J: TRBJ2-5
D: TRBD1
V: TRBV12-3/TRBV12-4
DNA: TGTGCCAGCAGTAGGGACAGGGCGGAGACCCAGTACTTC
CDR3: CASSRDRAETQYF

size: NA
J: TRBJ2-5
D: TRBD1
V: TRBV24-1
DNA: TGTGCCACCAGTGATTTAGGGACAGGGGAAGAGACCCAGTACTTC
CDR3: CATSDLGTGEETQYF

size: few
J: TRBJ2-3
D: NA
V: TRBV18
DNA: TGTGCCAGCCGGCTGCGGGTCACAGATACGCAGTATTTT
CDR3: CASRLRVTDTQYF

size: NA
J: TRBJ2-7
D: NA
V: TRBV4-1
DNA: TGCGCCAGCAGCCAAGATGATCTGGGTATTAGCTACGAGCAGTACTTC
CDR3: CASSQDDLGISYEQYF

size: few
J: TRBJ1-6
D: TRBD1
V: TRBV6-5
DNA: TGTGCCAGCAGTTCCTGGACAGGGGGGGATTCACCCCTCCACTTT
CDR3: CASSSWTGGDSPLHF

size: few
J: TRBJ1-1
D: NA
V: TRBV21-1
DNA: TGTGCCAGCAGCAAAAGGAGAAACACTGAAGCTTTCTTT
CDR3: CASSKRRNTEAFF

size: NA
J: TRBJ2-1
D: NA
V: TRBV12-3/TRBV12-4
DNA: TGTGCCAGCAGTTTAGGCAGGGCAGAAACTACCTCCTACAATGAGCAGTTCTTC
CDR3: CASSLGRAETTSYNEQFF

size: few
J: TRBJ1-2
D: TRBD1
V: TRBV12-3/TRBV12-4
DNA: TGTGCCAGCAGTCCAGCCGGGACAGGGAATTATGGCTACACCTTC
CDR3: CASSPAGTGNYGYTF

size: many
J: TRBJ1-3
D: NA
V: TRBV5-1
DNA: TGCGCCAGCAGCTTATCCGGAGTCTCTGGAAACACCATATATTTT
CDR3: CASSLSGVSGNTIYF